This T cell receptor (beta chain) stems from a study of shared clonotypes between healthy human individuals. Across the study: Three CD4 naive, three CD4 memory, two CD8 naive and one CD8 memory plate were used per donor.

Whole-study findings and limits: Generally, naive subsets came out with larger estimated richness than memory subsets. A small donor pool kept down the genetic and exposure-history diversity that was represented. An expected dependence of interdonor clonotype sharing on sequencing depth was noted.

About this clone itself: Its cognate antigen is unknown. Other nucleotide sequences from this sample produce the same CDR3.

Clones were sequenced by immunoSEQ multiplex PCR, and TCRdb holds only the in-frame ones, with some missing. This sample has around 2,100,000 clones, with about 95% found just once. It was CD45RO-negative cells, positively selected for CCR7, that made up naive CD8 cells, with terminally differentiated effector memory CD45RA+ cells excluded. The germline V and J ends were trimmed by 3 bases and 11 bases, with 10 bases remaining between them. The CDR3 contains 11 residues. Germline-derived CDR1 and CDR2 are SNHLY and FYNNEI. This rearrangement joins TRBV2 to TRBJ1-1; TRBD1 might be the D (5 bases). The source material was naive CD8+ T cells sorted from blood. The clonotype was recovered from a man aged 18 to 29 in good health. The CDR3: CASSDGAEAFF. CDR3 sequence (DNA): TGTGCCAGCAGTGATGGGGCAGAGGCTTTCTTT.